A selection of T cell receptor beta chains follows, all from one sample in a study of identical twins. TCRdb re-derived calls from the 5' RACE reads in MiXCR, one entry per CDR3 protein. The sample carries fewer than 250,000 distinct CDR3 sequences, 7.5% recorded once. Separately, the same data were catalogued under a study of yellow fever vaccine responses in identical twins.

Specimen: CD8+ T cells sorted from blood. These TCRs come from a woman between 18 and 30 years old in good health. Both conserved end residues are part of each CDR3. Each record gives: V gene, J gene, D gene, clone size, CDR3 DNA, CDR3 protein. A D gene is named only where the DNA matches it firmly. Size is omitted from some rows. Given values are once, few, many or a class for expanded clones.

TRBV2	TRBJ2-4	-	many	TGTGCCAGCAGTGAAGCAGGGGGATACCTAGCCAAAAACATTCAGTACTTC	CASSEAGGYLAKNIQYF
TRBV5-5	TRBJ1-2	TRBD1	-	TGTGCCAGCAGCCCGGACAGGAAAGCTAACTATGGCTACACCTTC	CASSPDRKANYGYTF
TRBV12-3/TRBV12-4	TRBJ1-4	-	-	TGTGCCAGCAGTTTTGTAAATGAAAAACTGTTTTTT	CASSFVNEKLFF
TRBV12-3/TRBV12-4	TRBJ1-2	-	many	TGTGCCAGCAGTGACAGCTATGGCTACACCTTC	CASSDSYGYTF
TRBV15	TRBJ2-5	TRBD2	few	TGTGCCACAAGCGGGGGGGGAAACCAAGAGACCCAGTACTTC	CATSGGGNQETQYF
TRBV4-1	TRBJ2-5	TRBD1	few	TGCGCCAGCACGCGATCACGGGACAGCCAAGAGACCCAGTACTTC	CASTRSRDSQETQYF
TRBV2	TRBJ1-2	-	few	TGTGCCAGCAGGGGGGGCGAAAACACCTTC	CASRGGENTF
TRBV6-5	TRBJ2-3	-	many	TGTGCCAGCAGTTCGGCTACCCTCGGCACAGATACGCAGTATTTT	CASSSATLGTDTQYF
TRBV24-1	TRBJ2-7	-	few	TGTGCCACCAGTGATTTTCCCAGAACCTACGAGCAGTACTTC	CATSDFPRTYEQYF
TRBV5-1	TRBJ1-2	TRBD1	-	TGCGCCAGCAGCTCAGGGACAGGTGGTCCCTATGGCTACACCTTC	CASSSGTGGPYGYTF
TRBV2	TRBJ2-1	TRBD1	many	TGTGCCAGCAGTCACCCGGGACAGTCATCGAATGAGCAGTTCTTC	CASSHPGQSSNEQFF
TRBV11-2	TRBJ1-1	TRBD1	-	TGTGCCAGCAGCTTCTACAGGGGCTGGAACACTGAAGCTTTCTTT	CASSFYRGWNTEAFF
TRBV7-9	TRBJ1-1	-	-	TGTGCCAGCACTCAACAGGCTAACACTGAAGCTTTCTTT	CASTQQANTEAFF
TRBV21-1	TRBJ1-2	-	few	TGTGCCAGCAACCATCGGACCCCCCCGCAAAACTATGGCTACACCTTC	CASNHRTPPQNYGYTF
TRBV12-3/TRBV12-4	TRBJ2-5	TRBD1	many	TGTGCCAGCAGGGGACAGGTTAAAGAGACCCAGTACTTC	CASRGQVKETQYF
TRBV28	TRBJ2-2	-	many	TGTGCCAGCAGTTTATCGGCGAACACCGGGGAGCTGTTTTTT	CASSLSANTGELFF
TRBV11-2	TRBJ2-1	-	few	TGTGCCAGCAGCTTTGTTAGGGATGAGCAGTTCTTC	CASSFVRDEQFF
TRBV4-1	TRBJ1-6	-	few	TGCGCCAGCAGCCAAGATTCGGAGGTTAAGAATTCACCCCTCCACTTT	CASSQDSEVKNSPLHF
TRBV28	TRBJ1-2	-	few	TGTGCCAGCGACGGTTCCGGTATTACTAACTATGGCTACACCTTC	CASDGSGITNYGYTF
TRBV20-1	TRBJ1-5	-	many	TGCAGTGCTTTCGGCGCGAATAGCAATCAGCCCCAGCATTTT	CSAFGANSNQPQHF
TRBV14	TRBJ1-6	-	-	TGTGCCAGCAGCCCAGTGGAAGGGTCTGTGGCACCCCTCCACTTT	CASSPVEGSVAPLHF
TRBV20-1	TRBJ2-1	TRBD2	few	TGCAGTGCTCGTAGCGGGAGCCCCAAGAGGGAGCAGTTCTTC	CSARSGSPKREQFF
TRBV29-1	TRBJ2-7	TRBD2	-	TGCAGCGTTGAACTAGCGGGAGTGTACGAGCAGTACTTC	CSVELAGVYEQYF
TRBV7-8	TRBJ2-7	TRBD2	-	TGTGCCAGCAGGACGGGAGGCAGGGACGAGCAGTACTTC	CASRTGGRDEQYF
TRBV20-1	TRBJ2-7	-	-	TGCAGTGCTAGACGAGCGGAGATCTCCTACGAGCAGTACTTC	CSARRAEISYEQYF
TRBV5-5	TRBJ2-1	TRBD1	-	TGTGCCAGCAGCTCCCGGACAGGTTCCTACAATGAGCAGTTCTTC	CASSSRTGSYNEQFF
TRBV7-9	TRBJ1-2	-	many	TGTGCCAGCAGCCCAGGAGCTATCTATGGCTACACCTTC	CASSPGAIYGYTF
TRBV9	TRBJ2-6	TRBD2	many	TGTGCCAGCAGCAGCCCGGGGGGAACTGGGGCCAACGTCCTGACTTTC	CASSSPGGTGANVLTF